Listed below are T cell receptor beta chains from one sample, sequenced in a study of blood T cell repertoires in COVID-19. Profiled with immunoSEQ multiplex PCR; TCRdb holds only in-frame clones, not every one. The sample has 70,000 to 95,000 clones; just over 90% are singletons. Sequenced sample: peripheral blood. The receptors were sampled from a woman in her fifties or sixties in a cohort sampled during active COVID-19. The CDR3 runs from the conserved cysteine through the conserved F or W. D genes are given only for firm matches. Only part of the rows carry a size: once, few, many, or a class if the clone is expanded.

NA,TRBJ1-6,NA,TRBV30,TGTGCCTCCGGGGGGGCGTATAATCGATCACCCCTCCACTTT,CASGGAYNRSPLHF
NA,TRBJ1-1,NA,TRBV12-3/TRBV12-4,TGTGCCAGCAGTTTAATTAGGAGGACGGCTTTCTTT,CASSLIRRTAFF
TRBD1,TRBJ1-1,NA,TRBV3-1/TRBV3-2,TGTGCCAGCAGCCCCGGCGGGGGACAGGCTGAAGCTTTCTTT,CASSPGGGQAEAFF
NA,TRBJ1-4,NA,TRBV29-1,TGCAGCGTTGGAAGAGGGAATAATGAAAAACTGTTTTTT,CSVGRGNNEKLFF
TRBD1,TRBJ1-2,NA,TRBV7-2,TGTGCCAGCAGCTTAGCTAGGGGGCAACGTGGCTACACCTTC,CASSLARGQRGYTF
TRBD1,TRBJ1-5,once,TRBV29-1,TGCAGCGTTTCAAGGGGACAGGGGGAAGGACAGCCCCAGCATTTT,CSVSRGQGEGQPQHF
TRBD2,TRBJ2-1,NA,TRBV28,TGTGCCAGCAGTCCCCTTCCCGGACTAGCGGGAGGTCACTACAATGAGCAGTTCTTC,CASSPLPGLAGGHYNEQFF
TRBD2,TRBJ2-2,NA,TRBV27,TGTGCCAGCGCCACAAAGGGACCAACCGGGAGGAGGAGGTACACCGGGGAGCTGTTTTTT,CASATKGPTGRRRYTGELFF
TRBD2,TRBJ2-7,NA,TRBV7-8,TGTGCCAGCAGCTCTCCCGGGAGGGAGAACTTGTACGAGCAGTACTTC,CASSSPGRENLYEQYF
TRBD2,TRBJ2-1,NA,TRBV28,TGTGCCAGCAGTTCGACTAGCGGTTCATACAATGAGCAGTTCTTC,CASSSTSGSYNEQFF
TRBD2,TRBJ2-7,NA,TRBV6-1,TGTGCCAGCAGTGAAAGGGTGGGGACTAGCTCCTACGAGCAGTACTTC,CASSERVGTSSYEQYF
NA,TRBJ1-4,NA,TRBV11-2,TGTGCCAGCAGCTTAATGTGGTCGGGTGAAAAACTGTTTTTT,CASSLMWSGEKLFF
NA,TRBJ2-5,NA,TRBV25-1,TGTGCCAGCAGTCCACCCCCTGGGGCGTACCAAGAGACCCAGTACTTC,CASSPPPGAYQETQYF
TRBD2,TRBJ2-7,NA,TRBV7-9,TGTGCCAGCAGCTTAGCTAGCGGGGCATCCTACGAGCAGTACTTC,CASSLASGASYEQYF
NA,TRBJ2-2,NA,TRBV12-3/TRBV12-4,TGTGCCAGCAGTCCGTTCGTCACCGGGGAGCTGTTTTTT,CASSPFVTGELFF
TRBD1,TRBJ2-6,once,TRBV27,TGTGCCAGCAGTTTAGTCGGGACAGGCGTCTCTGGGGCCAACGTCCTGACTTTC,CASSLVGTGVSGANVLTF
NA,TRBJ1-1,NA,TRBV11-3,TGTGCCAGCAGCCCTCGGACAGACCCTGAAGCTTTCTTT,CASSPRTDPEAFF
TRBD1,TRBJ1-6,NA,TRBV11-2,TGTGCCAGCAGCCGCCTCGGACAGGGTGGGTGGATAAATAATTCACCCCTCCACTTT,CASSRLGQGGWINNSPLHF
NA,TRBJ1-1,NA,TRBV28,TGTGCCAGCGGGGGGGGAATGAACACTGAAGCTTTCTTT,CASGGGMNTEAFF
NA,TRBJ2-3,NA,TRBV3-1/TRBV3-2,TGTGCCAGCAGCCAAGAGGGGGGACCGCGAGGGACGCAGTATTTT,CASSQEGGPRGTQYF
TRBD1,TRBJ1-1,few,TRBV27,TGTGCCAGCAGCCGAGGGACAGTAATGAACACTGAAGCTTTCTTT,CASSRGTVMNTEAFF
TRBD1,TRBJ1-5,NA,TRBV19,TGTGCCAGTAGTATAGGGGGACAGGGCCAATCGCCCCAGCATTTT,CASSIGGQGQSPQHF
NA,TRBJ1-5,few,TRBV12-5,TGTGCTAGTGGACGCGAGGGTACTAGCAATCAGCCCCAGCATTTT,CASGREGTSNQPQHF
NA,TRBJ2-3,NA,TRBV11-3,TGTGCCAGCAGCCCGAGGGCCACAGATACGCAGTATTTT,CASSPRATDTQYF
NA,TRBJ2-7,NA,TRBV6-5,TGTGCCAGCAGTTACTCAGCGAGGCTCTACGAGCAGTACTTC,CASSYSARLYEQYF
TRBD1,TRBJ1-1,NA,TRBV5-8,TGTGCCAGCAGCTGGACAGGGGCTGAAGCTTTCTTT,CASSWTGAEAFF
NA,TRBJ1-6,NA,TRBV7-2,TGTGCCAGCAGCTCCCCTGGACAAACCAATTCACCCCTCCACTTT,CASSSPGQTNSPLHF
TRBD1,TRBJ1-1,once,TRBV6-5,TGTGCCAGCAGTTCCGGACAGGGGGCGTATACTGAAGCTTTCTTT,CASSSGQGAYTEAFF
TRBD2,TRBJ2-7,NA,TRBV3-1/TRBV3-2,TGTGCCAGCAGCCCCATGATTCCGGGCCTAGCGGGGAGCTACGAGCAGTACTTC,CASSPMIPGLAGSYEQYF
TRBD2,TRBJ2-2,NA,TRBV29-1,TGCAGCGTTGATATAGGGCCCGCGGGGGTCGGGGAGCTGTTTTTT,CSVDIGPAGVGELFF
NA,TRBJ2-4,NA,TRBV3-1/TRBV3-2,TGTGCCAGCAGCCTCGGACGACAGGCCAAAAACATTCAGTACTTC,CASSLGRQAKNIQYF
NA,TRBJ1-3,NA,TRBV19,TGTGCCAGTAGTATAGGGACAGTTATTCTCTCTGGAAACACCATATATTTT,CASSIGTVILSGNTIYF
TRBD1,TRBJ1-2,NA,TRBV7-9,TGTGCCAGCTCCAGGGACAGGGGAGTTGGCTACACCTTC,CASSRDRGVGYTF
TRBD1,TRBJ1-4,NA,TRBV6-5,TGTGCCAGCAGTCCTCAGGACAGGGGAGTCGAAAAACTGTTTTTT,CASSPQDRGVEKLFF
TRBD1,TRBJ1-2,NA,TRBV18,TGTGCCAGCTCATACCTCGGGACAGACTATGGCTACACCTTC,CASSYLGTDYGYTF
NA,TRBJ1-1,NA,TRBV5-4,TGTGCCAGCAGCTTGAGTGAAGTCCGCCGGACTGAAGCTTTCTTT,CASSLSEVRRTEAFF
NA,TRBJ1-6,NA,TRBV3-1/TRBV3-2,TGTGCCAGCAGCCAAGCAGGGGAGACGAATTCACCCCTCCACTTT,CASSQAGETNSPLHF
TRBD1,TRBJ1-5,NA,TRBV6-5,TGTGCCAGCAGCTTAGACAGGGACCTAAATCAGCCCCAGCATTTT,CASSLDRDLNQPQHF
NA,TRBJ2-1,NA,TRBV27,TGTGCCAGCAGTCCGGAGCCGCCCCGGAATAGTAATGAGCAGTTCTTC,CASSPEPPRNSNEQFF
TRBD1,TRBJ2-7,NA,TRBV11-3,TGTGCCAGCAGATTCCGGGACAGGGGCTACGAGCAGTACTTC,CASRFRDRGYEQYF
NA,TRBJ2-7,NA,TRBV6-5,TGTGCCAGCAGCCTCGTAGGGAGGAGCTCCTACGAGCAGTACTTC,CASSLVGRSSYEQYF
TRBD1,TRBJ2-3,NA,TRBV10-2,TGCGCCAGTGCCAGGACAGGGGGCACAGATACGCAGTATTTT,CASARTGGTDTQYF
TRBD1,TRBJ2-2,NA,TRBV6-5,TGTGCCAGCAGCTTCGGCACAGGGGCCACCGGGGAGCTGTTTTTT,CASSFGTGATGELFF
TRBD1,TRBJ1-4,NA,TRBV15,TGTGCCACCAGCAGGGACAGGGCAACTAATGAAAAACTGTTTTTT,CATSRDRATNEKLFF
NA,TRBJ2-5,NA,TRBV12-3/TRBV12-4,TGTGCCAGCAGTTTTGAAGGGGTGGGGACCCAGTACTTC,CASSFEGVGTQYF
NA,TRBJ2-2,NA,TRBV5-1,TGCGCCAGCAAACAGGGAGAGAGCGGGGAGCTGTTTTTT,CASKQGESGELFF
NA,TRBJ2-3,NA,TRBV12-5,TGTGCTAGTGGTTTTGGAAAGAAAACCCACAGGGTCACAGATACGCAGTATTTT,CASGFGKKTHRVTDTQYF
NA,TRBJ2-3,NA,TRBV5-1,TGCGCCAGCAGCTTTTTTGGGACAATTCAGGGCACAGATACGCAGTATTTT,CASSFFGTIQGTDTQYF
NA,TRBJ1-2,NA,TRBV6-5,TGTGCCAGCAGTCCGGCGGGGGGCTACTATGGCTACACCTTC,CASSPAGGYYGYTF